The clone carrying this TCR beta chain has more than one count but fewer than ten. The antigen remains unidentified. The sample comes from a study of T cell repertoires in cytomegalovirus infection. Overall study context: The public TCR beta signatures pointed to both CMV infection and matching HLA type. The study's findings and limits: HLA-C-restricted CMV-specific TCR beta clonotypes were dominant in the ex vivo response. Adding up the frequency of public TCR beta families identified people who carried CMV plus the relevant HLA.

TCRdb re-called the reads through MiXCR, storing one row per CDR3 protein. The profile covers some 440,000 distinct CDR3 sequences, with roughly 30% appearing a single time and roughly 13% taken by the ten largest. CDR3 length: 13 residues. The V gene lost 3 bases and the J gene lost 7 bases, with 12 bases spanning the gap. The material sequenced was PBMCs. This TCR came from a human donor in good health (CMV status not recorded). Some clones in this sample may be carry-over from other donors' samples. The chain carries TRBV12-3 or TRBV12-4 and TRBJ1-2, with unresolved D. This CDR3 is CASSFSPSGGYTF. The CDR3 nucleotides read TGTGCCAGCAGTTTTAGCCCGTCAGGTGGCTACACCTTC.